Listed below are T cell receptor beta chains from one sample, sequenced in a study of neurological immune-mediated disorders. From the 5' RACE reads, TCRdb called clonotypes with MiXCR, one entry per CDR3 protein. The sample gives about 59,000 distinct CDR3 sequences, less than 4% of which show up once; less than 2.5% is in the top ten. Sequenced material: PBMCs. The receptors derive from a woman aged 45-59 years with multiple sclerosis. Both conserved end residues are part of each CDR3. The D gene is left open where the match is weak. A row's size may be missing; if present it is once, few, many or a size class.

j_gene	v_gene	abundance	d_gene	CDR3nt	CDR3aa
TRBJ1-2	TRBV5-1	.	TRBD1	TGCGCCAGCAGCTCCGGGACAGGGGGCTTTGGCTACACCTTC	CASSSGTGGFGYTF
TRBJ2-6	TRBV5-1	many	TRBD1	TGCGCCAGCAGCCTCGGACAGGGAGGAAGTTCTGGGGCCAACGTCCTGACTTTC	CASSLGQGGSSGANVLTF
TRBJ2-1	TRBV27	many	.	TGTGCCAGCAGTTTTTCTGGACTACTGTACAATGAGCAGTTCTTC	CASSFSGLLYNEQFF
TRBJ1-2	TRBV5-1	many	.	TGCGCCAGCAGCTTGGCAGGGACGGCTAACTATGGCTACACCTTC	CASSLAGTANYGYTF
TRBJ1-4	TRBV4-2	many	TRBD1	TGTGCCAGCAGCCAAGACATGGACAGGGGTAATGAAAAACTGTTTTTT	CASSQDMDRGNEKLFF
TRBJ1-5	TRBV20-1	many	.	TGCAGTGCTACCAAGGGTCCGAATAATCAGCCCCAGCATTTT	CSATKGPNNQPQHF
TRBJ1-2	TRBV29-1	many	.	TGCAGCGTTGAAGGGAGGGGGACTGGCTACACCTTC	CSVEGRGTGYTF
TRBJ1-1	TRBV11-2	many	.	TGTGCCAGCAGCCAACAACAGGGCGGTGACACTGAAGCTTTCTTT	CASSQQQGGDTEAFF
TRBJ2-7	TRBV10-3	many	TRBD2	TGTGCCATCAGTGACTCCGGGACTAGCGGGAGACTTTACGAGCAGTACTTC	CAISDSGTSGRLYEQYF
TRBJ1-1	TRBV7-2	many	.	TGTGCCAGCAGCTGGGCGCCCGGGGGCACTGAAGCTTTCTTT	CASSWAPGGTEAFF
TRBJ1-5	TRBV12-3/TRBV12-4	many	TRBD1	TGTGCCAGCAGTTTCCGGGACAGGGGAAGTCAGCCCCAGAATTTT	CASSFRDRGSQPQNF
TRBJ1-1	TRBV29-1	many	.	TGCAGCGTTTCTGGAAACTTGAACACTGAAGCTTTCTTT	CSVSGNLNTEAFF
TRBJ1-4	TRBV7-2	many	.	TGTGCCAGCAGCTTAGGAAGGGGTGAAAAACTGTTTTTT	CASSLGRGEKLFF
TRBJ1-6	TRBV14	many	.	TGTGCCAGCAGCAACCGGGACCATAATTCACCCCTCCACTTT	CASSNRDHNSPLHF
TRBJ1-3	TRBV20-1	many	.	TGCAGTGCTAGAGACCCAGTCGGCTCTGGAAACACCATATATTTT	CSARDPVGSGNTIYF
TRBJ2-1	TRBV11-3	few	TRBD2	TGTGCCAGCAGCTTAGGATTCAGATTTAGCGGGAGATCGGCCTACAATGAGCAGTTCTTC	CASSLGFRFSGRSAYNEQFF
TRBJ1-5	TRBV7-2	many	.	TGTGCCAGCAGCTATCGGGGCAATCAGCCCCAGCATTTT	CASSYRGNQPQHF
TRBJ1-1	TRBV29-1	many	.	TGCAGCGTTGAAGAGTATACAGGGTTGAGGAACACTGAAGCTTTCTTT	CSVEEYTGLRNTEAFF
TRBJ2-5	TRBV28	many	TRBD2	TGTGCCAGCAGTCCCAAGACTAGCGGGACTCAAGAGACCCAGTACTTC	CASSPKTSGTQETQYF
TRBJ1-5	TRBV7-2	few	.	.	CASSLVGRGSNQPQNF
TRBJ2-1	TRBV9	many	.	TGTGCCAGCAGCGCCCGGGACCCAACCTACAATGAGCAGTTCTTC	CASSARDPTYNEQFF
TRBJ2-5	TRBV10-3	many	.	TGTGCCATCAGTGAGTCGTGGGGAGGCCAAGAGACCCAGTACTTC	CAISESWGGQETQYF
TRBJ2-1	TRBV5-1	many	TRBD2	TGCGCCAGCAGCTTGGATAGGCGGGAGGGCCACAATGAGCAGTTCTTC	CASSLDRREGHNEQFF
TRBJ1-2	TRBV7-3	many	.	TGTGCCAGCAGCTTAGGGTTTGGCTATGGCTACACCTTC	CASSLGFGYGYTF
TRBJ2-1	TRBV7-3	few	.	TGTGCCAGCAGCCAAAGACAGGCCAGAATGGGGTATGAGCAGTTCTTC	CASSQRQARMGYEQFF
TRBJ2-5	TRBV20-1	many	TRBD2	TGCAGTCCTAGCGGGAGCCGGGAGACCCAGTACTTC	CSPSGSRETQYF
TRBJ2-3	TRBV24-1	many	TRBD2	TGTGCCACCAGTGATTTGACGCTAGCGGGAGTTGATACGCAGTATTTT	CATSDLTLAGVDTQYF
TRBJ2-1	TRBV11-2	many	.	TGTGCCAGCAGCTTGGCAGGAAGCTCCTACAATGAGCAGTTCTTC	CASSLAGSSYNEQFF
TRBJ2-7	TRBV6-2/TRBV6-3	many	.	TGTGCCAGCAGTTACCCCCAGACTGATTGGGCCTACGAGCAGTACTTC	CASSYPQTDWAYEQYF
TRBJ1-5	TRBV18	.	TRBD1	TGTGCCAGCTCAAACAGGGGTACTAGCAATCAGCCCCAGCATTTT	CASSNRGTSNQPQHF
TRBJ1-1	TRBV20-1	.	.	TGCAGTGCTAGTTCATTAACTAACACTGAAGCTTTCTTT	CSASSLTNTEAFF
TRBJ1-6	TRBV20-1	many	.	TGCAGTGCTAGAACGGTAGAGTCGTCTAATTCACCCCTCAACTTT	CSARTVESSNSPLNF
TRBJ1-2	TRBV7-3	many	.	TGTGCCAGCAGCTTAACGCGGACGCTGGGCGGACGCTTC	CASSLTRTLGGRF
TRBJ1-5	TRBV5-1	many	.	TGCGCCAGCAGCTTGGAGTGGGGTAGCAATCAGCCCCAGCATTTT	CASSLEWGSNQPQHF
TRBJ2-7	TRBV6-2/TRBV6-3	many	.	TGTGCCAGCAGTTACGACCCGGACAGATACTCCTACGAGCAGTACTTC	CASSYDPDRYSYEQYF
TRBJ2-1	TRBV7-9	few	.	TGTGCCAGCAGCGACGCCTGGGCGGACAATGAGCAGTTCTTC	CASSDAWADNEQFF
TRBJ1-1	TRBV5-1	large	TRBD1	TGCGCCAGCAGCTCTAAGACAGGGGTAAACACTGAAGCTTTCTTT	CASSSKTGVNTEAFF
TRBJ2-4	TRBV20-1	many	.	TGCAGTGCTAGCGGGAGCCAGCCCAAAAACATTCAGTACTTC	CSASGSQPKNIQYF
TRBJ2-1	TRBV11-1	many	TRBD1	TGTGCCAGCAGCTTATTGGGACAGATTTCCTACAATGAGCAGTTCTTC	CASSLLGQISYNEQFF
TRBJ1-6	TRBV7-2	many	.	TGTGCCAGCAGCCTAGGGGGGATTAATTCACCCCTCCACTTT	CASSLGGINSPLHF
TRBJ2-5	TRBV20-1	many	.	TGCAGTGCTAGAGATGCGGGTCGAGAGACCCAGTACTTC	CSARDAGRETQYF
TRBJ2-1	TRBV20-1	many	.	TGCAGTGCTAGAGAGAGCCGGGAGTACAATGAGCAGTTCTTC	CSARESREYNEQFF
TRBJ1-1	TRBV20-1	many	TRBD1	TGCAGTGCTAGGGACAGGGTTCTTTGGGACACTGAAGCTTTCTTT	CSARDRVLWDTEAFF
TRBJ1-2	TRBV11-2	many	.	TGTGCCAGCAGCCCCGACAGGAACTATGGCTACACCTTC	CASSPDRNYGYTF
TRBJ2-7	TRBV10-3	few	TRBD2	TGTGCCATCAGTCTGTTGGGGGGGTCTAGCGAGCAGTACTTC	CAISLLGGSSEQYF
TRBJ1-1	TRBV2	many	TRBD1	TGTGCCAGCAGCGACAGGGTCATGAACACTGAAGCTTTCTTT	CASSDRVMNTEAFF
TRBJ1-4	TRBV5-1	many	.	TGCGCCAGCAGCTCTATCGGCCGGGTCTCCGAAAAACTGTTTTTT	CASSSIGRVSEKLFF
TRBJ1-6	TRBV20-1	many	TRBD1	TGCAGTGCTAGAGACAGGGGGTATAATTCACCCCTCCACTTT	CSARDRGYNSPLHF
TRBJ2-3	TRBV20-1	.	TRBD1	TGCAGTGCTAGAGATGCGACAGGGGGCGCGGGACCTAACACAGATACGCAGTATTTT	CSARDATGGAGPNTDTQYF
TRBJ2-1	TRBV5-1	many	TRBD2	TGCGCCAGCAGCTTCACTAGCGGCTACAATGAGCAGTTCTTC	CASSFTSGYNEQFF
TRBJ1-5	TRBV10-3	many	.	TGTGCCATCAGTGAGTCGACGGGAAGCAATCAGCCCCAGCATTTT	CAISESTGSNQPQHF
TRBJ1-3	TRBV29-1	many	TRBD1	TGCAGCGCTAGAGGAGGGGGCAACACCATATATTTT	CSARGGGNTIYF
TRBJ1-1	TRBV5-1	many	.	TGCGCCAGCAGCATAGGGGAGATCACTGAAGCTTTCTTT	CASSIGEITEAFF
TRBJ2-1	TRBV5-1	few	TRBD2	TGCGCCAGCAGCACTATAGCGGGAGGGCCCCACAATGAGCAGTTCTTC	CASSTIAGGPHNEQFF
TRBJ1-5	TRBV20-1	many	.	TGCAGTGCTAGAGAGGGCAGCAATCAGCCCCAGAATTTT	CSAREGSNQPQNF
TRBJ2-3	TRBV18	.	TRBD1	TGTGCCAGCTCACGTGGGACAGATGGAGATACGCAGTATTTT	CASSRGTDGDTQYF
TRBJ2-1	TRBV2	.	TRBD2	TGTGCCAGCAGGACTAGCGAGGAGCAGTTCTTC	CASRTSEEQFF